The table lists the clone carrying this T cell receptor (beta chain) with a few counts. Its antigen remains unidentified. Primers: 60 Vbeta forward and 13 Jbeta reverse. Generated by immunoSEQ multiplex PCR, the TCRdb table keeps only in-frame clones and is missing some. The repertoire includes about 140,000 clones, approximately 10% of them detected once, and about 6.7% sits in the top ten. The data belong to a study of cytomegalovirus exposure and HLA in healthy donors. Notes on the study in general: In an earlier analysis, most TCR beta V segments were productive about 87% or about 30% of the time.

Per germline, CDR1 SEHNR and CDR2 FQNEAQ (reference sequence). The V end was cut by 5 bases, the J end by 0 bases, with 11 bases between. The length of the CDR3 is 14 residues. The donors, nominally healthy at sampling, likely had unrecorded immune exposures. The chain joins TRBV7-9 to TRBJ2-7; a possible D gene is TRBD2 (5 bases). Sequencing was done on a sample of PBMCs. The sequence was collected from a woman aged 40 to 50 in good health and CMV-seropositive. The CDR3 DNA sequence: TGTGCCAGCAGCGGGGAGACGGACTCCTACGAGCAGTACTTC. Translated: CASSGETDSYEQYF.